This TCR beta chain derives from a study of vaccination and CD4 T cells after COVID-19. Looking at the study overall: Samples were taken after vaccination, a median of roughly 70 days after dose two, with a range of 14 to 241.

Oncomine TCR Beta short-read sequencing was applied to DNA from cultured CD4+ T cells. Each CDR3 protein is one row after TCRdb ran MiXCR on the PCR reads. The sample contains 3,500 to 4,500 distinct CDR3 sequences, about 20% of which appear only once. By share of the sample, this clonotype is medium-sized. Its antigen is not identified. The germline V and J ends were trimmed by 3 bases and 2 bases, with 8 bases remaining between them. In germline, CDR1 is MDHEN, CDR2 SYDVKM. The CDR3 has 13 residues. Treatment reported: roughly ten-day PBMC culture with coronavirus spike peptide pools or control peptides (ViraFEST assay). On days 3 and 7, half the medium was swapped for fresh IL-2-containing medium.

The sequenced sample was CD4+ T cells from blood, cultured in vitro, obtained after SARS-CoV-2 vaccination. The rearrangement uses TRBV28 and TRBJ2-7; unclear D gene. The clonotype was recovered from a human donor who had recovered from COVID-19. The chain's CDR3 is CASSFPGTYEQYF. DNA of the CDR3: TGTGCCAGCAGTTTCCCCGGAACCTACGAGCAGTACTTC. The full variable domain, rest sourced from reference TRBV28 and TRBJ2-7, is DVKVTQSSRYLVKRTGEKVFLECVQDMDHENMFWYRQDPGLGLRLIYFSYDVKMKEKGDIPEGYSVSREKKERFSLILESASTNQTSMYLCASSFPGTYEQYFGPGTRLTVT.